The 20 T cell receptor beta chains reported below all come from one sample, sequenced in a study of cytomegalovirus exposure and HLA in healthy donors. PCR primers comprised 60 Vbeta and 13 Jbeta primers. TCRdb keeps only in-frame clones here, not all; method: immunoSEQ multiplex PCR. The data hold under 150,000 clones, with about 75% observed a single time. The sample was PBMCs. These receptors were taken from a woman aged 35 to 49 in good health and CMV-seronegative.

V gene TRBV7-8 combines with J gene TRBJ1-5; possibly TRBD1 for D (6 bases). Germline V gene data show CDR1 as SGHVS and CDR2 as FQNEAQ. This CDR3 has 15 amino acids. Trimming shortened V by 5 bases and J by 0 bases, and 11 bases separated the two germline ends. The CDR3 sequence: CASSPGQFSNQPQHF. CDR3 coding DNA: TGTGCCAGCAGCCCCGGACAGTTTAGCAATCAGCCCCAGCATTTT.

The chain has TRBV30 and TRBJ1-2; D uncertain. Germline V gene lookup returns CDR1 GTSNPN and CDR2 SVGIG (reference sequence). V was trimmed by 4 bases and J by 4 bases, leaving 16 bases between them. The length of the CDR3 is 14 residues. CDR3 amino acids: CAWNVKRPGYGYTF. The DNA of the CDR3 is TGTGCCTGGAATGTCAAGCGGCCCGGCTATGGCTACACCTTC.

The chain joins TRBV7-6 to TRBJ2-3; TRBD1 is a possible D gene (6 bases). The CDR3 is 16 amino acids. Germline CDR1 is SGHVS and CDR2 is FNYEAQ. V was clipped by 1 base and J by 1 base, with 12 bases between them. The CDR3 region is CASSLVKGQRTDTQYF. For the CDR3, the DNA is TGTGCCAGCAGCTTAGTAAAGGGACAACGCACAGATACGCAGTATTTT.

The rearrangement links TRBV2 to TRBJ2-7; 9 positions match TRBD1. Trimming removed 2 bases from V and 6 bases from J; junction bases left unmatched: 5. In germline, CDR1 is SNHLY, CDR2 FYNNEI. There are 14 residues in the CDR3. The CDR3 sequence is CASSEYRGRSEQYF. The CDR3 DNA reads TGTGCCAGCAGTGAATACAGGGGGCGGTCCGAGCAGTACTTC.

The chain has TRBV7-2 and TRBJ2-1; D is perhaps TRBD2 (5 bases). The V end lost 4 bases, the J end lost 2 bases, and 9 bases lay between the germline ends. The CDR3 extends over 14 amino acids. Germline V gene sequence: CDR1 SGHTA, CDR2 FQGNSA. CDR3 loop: CASSSLAAYNEQFF. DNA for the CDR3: TGTGCCAGCAGCTCTCTAGCAGCCTACAATGAGCAGTTCTTC.

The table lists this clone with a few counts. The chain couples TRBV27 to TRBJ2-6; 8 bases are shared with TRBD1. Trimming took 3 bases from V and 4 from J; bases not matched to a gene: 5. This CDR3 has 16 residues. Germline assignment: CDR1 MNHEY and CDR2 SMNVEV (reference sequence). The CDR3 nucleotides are TGTGCCAGCAGTTTCCAGGGGGCTTGGGGGGCCAACGTCCTGACTTTC. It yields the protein CASSFQGAWGANVLTF.

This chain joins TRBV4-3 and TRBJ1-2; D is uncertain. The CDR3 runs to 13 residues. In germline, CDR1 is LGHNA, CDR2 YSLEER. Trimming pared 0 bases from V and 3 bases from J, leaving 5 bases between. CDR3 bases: TGCGCCAGCAGCCAAGATGCAGACTATGGCTACACCTTC. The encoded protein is CASSQDADYGYTF.

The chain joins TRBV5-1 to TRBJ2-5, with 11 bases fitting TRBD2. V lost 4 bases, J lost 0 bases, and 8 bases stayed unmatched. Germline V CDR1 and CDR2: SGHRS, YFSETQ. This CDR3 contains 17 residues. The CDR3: CASSQTSGASYQETQYF. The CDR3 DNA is TGCGCCAGCAGCCAGACTAGCGGGGCCTCCTACCAAGAGACCCAGTACTTC.

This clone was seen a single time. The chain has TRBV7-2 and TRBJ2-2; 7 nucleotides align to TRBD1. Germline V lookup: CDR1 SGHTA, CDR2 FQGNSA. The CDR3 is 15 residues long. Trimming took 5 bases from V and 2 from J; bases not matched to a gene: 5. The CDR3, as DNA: TGTGCCAGCAGCCGGACAGGCCGTAACACCGGGGAGCTGTTTTTT. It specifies CASSRTGRNTGELFF.

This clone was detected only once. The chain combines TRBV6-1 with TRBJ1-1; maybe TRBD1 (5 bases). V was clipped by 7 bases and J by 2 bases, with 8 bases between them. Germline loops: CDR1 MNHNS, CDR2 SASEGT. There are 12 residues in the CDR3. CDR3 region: CASTGSNTEAFF. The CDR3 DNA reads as TGTGCCAGCACAGGGTCCAACACTGAAGCTTTCTTT.

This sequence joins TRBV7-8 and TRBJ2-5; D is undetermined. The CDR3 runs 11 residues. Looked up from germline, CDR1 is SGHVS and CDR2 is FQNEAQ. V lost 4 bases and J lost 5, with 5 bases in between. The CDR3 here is CASSSRETQYF. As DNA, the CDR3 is TGTGCCAGCAGCTCCAGGGAGACCCAGTACTTC.

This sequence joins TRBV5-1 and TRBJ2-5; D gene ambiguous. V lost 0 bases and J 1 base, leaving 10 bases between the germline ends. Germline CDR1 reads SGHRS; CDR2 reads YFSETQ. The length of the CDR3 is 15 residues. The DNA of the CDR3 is TGCGCCAGCAGCTTGGTAACAGCAGGCCAAGAGACCCAGTACTTC. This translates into CASSLVTAGQETQYF.

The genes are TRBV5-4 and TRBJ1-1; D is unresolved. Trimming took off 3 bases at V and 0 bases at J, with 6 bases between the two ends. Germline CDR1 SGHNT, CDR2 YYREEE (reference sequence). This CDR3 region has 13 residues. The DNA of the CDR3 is TGTGCCAGCAGCTCCCCCGTGAACACTGAAGCTTTCTTT. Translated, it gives CASSSPVNTEAFF. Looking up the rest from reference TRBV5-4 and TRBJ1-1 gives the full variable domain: ETGVTQSPTHLIKTRGQQVTLRCSSQSGHNTVSWYQQALGQGPQFIFQYYREEENGRGNFPPRFSGLQFPNYSSELNVNALELDDSALYLCASSSPVNTEAFFGQGTRLTVV.

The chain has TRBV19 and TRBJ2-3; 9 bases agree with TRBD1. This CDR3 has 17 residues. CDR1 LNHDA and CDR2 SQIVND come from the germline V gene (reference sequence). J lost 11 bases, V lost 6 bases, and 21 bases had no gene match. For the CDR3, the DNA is TGTGCCAGTAGCAGCGTAGGGGCGGGACAGGGTGCCCAGGGGCAGTATTTT. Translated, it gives CASSSVGAGQGAQGQYF.

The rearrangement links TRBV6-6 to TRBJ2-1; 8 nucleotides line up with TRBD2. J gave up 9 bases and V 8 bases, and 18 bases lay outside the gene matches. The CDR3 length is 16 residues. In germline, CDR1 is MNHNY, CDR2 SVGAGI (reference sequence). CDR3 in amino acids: CASDPSGRGASSEQFF. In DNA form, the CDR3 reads TGTGCCAGCGACCCGAGTGGGCGGGGGGCTTCCTCTGAGCAGTTCTTC.

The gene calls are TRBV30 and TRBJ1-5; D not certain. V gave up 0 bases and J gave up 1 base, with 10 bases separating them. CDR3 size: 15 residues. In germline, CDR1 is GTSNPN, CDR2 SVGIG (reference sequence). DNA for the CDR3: TGTGCCTGGAGTGTAATGGGCAGCAGCAATCAGCCCCAGCATTTT. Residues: CAWSVMGSSNQPQHF.

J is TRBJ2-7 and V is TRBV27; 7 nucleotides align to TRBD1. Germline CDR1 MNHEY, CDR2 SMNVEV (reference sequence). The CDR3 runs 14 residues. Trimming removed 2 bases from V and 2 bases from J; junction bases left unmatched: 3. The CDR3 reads CASSLKTGPYEQYF. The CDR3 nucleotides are TGTGCCAGCAGTTTAAAGACAGGGCCCTACGAGCAGTACTTC.

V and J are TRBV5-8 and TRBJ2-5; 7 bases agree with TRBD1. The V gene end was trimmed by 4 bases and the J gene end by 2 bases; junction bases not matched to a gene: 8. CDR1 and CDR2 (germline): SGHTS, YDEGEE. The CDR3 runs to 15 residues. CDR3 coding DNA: TGTGCCAGCAGCCCAAGGGGGACAGTGCAAGAGACCCAGTACTTC. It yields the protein CASSPRGTVQETQYF.

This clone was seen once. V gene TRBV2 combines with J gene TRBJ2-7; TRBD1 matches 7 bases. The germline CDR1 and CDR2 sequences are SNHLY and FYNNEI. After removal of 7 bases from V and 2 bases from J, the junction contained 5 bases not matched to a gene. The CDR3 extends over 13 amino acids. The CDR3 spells CASTRDRTYEQYF. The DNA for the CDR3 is TGTGCCAGCACACGGGACAGAACCTACGAGCAGTACTTC.

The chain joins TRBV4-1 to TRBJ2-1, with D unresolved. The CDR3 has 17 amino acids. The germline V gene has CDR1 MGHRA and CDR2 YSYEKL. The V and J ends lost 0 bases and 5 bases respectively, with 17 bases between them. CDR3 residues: CASSQETILGLHNEQFF. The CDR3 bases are TGCGCCAGCAGCCAAGAAACCATCCTAGGCCTCCACAATGAGCAGTTCTTC.